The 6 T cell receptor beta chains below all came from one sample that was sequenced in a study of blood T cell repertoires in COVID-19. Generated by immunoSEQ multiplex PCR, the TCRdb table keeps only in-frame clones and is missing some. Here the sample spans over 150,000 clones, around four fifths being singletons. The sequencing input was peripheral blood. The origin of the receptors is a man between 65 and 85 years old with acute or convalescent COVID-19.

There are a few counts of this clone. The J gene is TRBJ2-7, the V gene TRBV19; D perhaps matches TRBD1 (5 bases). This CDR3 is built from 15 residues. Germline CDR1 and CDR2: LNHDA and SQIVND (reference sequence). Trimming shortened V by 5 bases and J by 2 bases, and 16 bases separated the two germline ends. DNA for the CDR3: TGTGCCAGTAGTCCCGAGGCAGGGCCTACCTACGAGCAGTACTTC. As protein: CASSPEAGPTYEQYF.

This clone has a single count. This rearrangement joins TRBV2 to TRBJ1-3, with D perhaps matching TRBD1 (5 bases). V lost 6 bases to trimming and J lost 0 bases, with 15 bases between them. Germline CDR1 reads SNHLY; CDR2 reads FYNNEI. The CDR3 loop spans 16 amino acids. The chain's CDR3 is CASSLGEGPSGNTIYF. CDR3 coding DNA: TGTGCCAGCAGCCTAGGGGAGGGGCCCTCTGGAAACACCATATATTTT. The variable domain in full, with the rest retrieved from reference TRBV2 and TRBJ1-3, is EPEVTQTPSHQVTQMGQEVILRCVPISNHLYFYWYRQILGQKVEFLVSFYNNEISEKSEIFDDQFSVERPDGSNFTLKIRSTKLEDSAMYFCASSLGEGPSGNTIYFGEGSWLTVV.

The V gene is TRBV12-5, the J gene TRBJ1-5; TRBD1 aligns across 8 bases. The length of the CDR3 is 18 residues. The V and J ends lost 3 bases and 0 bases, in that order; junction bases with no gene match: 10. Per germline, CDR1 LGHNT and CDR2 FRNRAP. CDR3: CASGFTRSGTGSNQPQHF. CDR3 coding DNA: TGTGCTAGTGGTTTTACCCGATCCGGGACAGGTAGCAATCAGCCCCAGCATTTT.

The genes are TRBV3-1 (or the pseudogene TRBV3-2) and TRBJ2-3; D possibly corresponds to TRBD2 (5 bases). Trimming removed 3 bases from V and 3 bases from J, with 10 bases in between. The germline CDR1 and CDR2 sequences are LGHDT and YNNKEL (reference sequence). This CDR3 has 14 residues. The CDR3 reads CASSQVVATDTQYF. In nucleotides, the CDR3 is TGTGCCAGCAGCCAGGTGGTAGCGACAGATACGCAGTATTTT.

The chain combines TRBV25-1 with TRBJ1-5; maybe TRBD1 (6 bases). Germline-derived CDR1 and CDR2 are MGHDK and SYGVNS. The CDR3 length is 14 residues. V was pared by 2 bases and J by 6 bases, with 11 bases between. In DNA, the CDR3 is TGTGCCAGCAGTGAAGGGGGCCTTAGTCAGCCCCAGCATTTT. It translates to CASSEGGLSQPQHF.

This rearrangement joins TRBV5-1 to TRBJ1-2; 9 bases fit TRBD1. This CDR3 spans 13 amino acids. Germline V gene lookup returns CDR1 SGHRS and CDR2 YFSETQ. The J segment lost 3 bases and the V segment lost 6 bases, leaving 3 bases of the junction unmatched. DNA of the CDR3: TGCGCCAGCAAAAGGACAGGGGACTATGGCTACACCTTC. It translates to CASKRTGDYGYTF. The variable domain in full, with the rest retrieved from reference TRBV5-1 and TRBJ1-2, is KAGVTQTPRYLIKTRGQQVTLSCSPISGHRSVSWYQQTPGQGLQFLFEYFSETQRNKGNFPGRFSGRQFSNSRSEMNVSTLELGDSALYLCASKRTGDYGYTFGSGTRLTVV.